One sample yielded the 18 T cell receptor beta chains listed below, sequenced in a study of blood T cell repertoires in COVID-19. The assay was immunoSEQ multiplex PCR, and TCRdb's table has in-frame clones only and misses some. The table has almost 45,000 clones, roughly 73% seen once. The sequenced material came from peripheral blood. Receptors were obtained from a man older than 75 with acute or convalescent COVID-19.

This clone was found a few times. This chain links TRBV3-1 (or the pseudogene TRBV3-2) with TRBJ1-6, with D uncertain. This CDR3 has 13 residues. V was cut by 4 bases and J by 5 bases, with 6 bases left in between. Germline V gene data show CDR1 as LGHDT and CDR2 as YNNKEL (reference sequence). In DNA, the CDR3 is TGTGCCAGCAGCCGATCAGATAATTCACCCCTCCACTTT. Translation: CASSRSDNSPLHF.

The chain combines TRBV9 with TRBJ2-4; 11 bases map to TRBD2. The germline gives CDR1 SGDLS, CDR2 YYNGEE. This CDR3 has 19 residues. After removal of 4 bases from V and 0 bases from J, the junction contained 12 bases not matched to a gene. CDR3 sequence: CASSPAGGLAGGAKNIQYF. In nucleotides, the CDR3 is TGTGCCAGCAGCCCCGCTGGAGGACTAGCGGGTGGAGCCAAAAACATTCAGTACTTC.

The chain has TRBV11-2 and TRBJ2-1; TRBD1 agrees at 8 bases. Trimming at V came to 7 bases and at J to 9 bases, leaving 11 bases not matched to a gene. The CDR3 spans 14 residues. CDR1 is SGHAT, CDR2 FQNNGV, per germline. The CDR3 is CASTPLRTGFEQFF. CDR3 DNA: TGTGCCAGCACCCCTTTAAGGACAGGGTTTGAGCAGTTCTTC. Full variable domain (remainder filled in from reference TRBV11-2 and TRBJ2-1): EAGVAQSPRYKIIEKRQSVAFWCNPISGHATLYWYQQILGQGPKLLIQFQNNGVVDDSQLPKDRFSAERLKGVDSTLKIQPAKLEDSAVYLCASTPLRTGFEQFFGPGTRLTVL.

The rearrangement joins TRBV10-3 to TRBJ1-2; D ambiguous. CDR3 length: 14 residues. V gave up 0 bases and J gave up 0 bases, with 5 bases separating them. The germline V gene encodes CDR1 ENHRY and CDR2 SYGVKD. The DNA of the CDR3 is TGTGCCATCAGTGAGTCCGCGTCTAACTATGGCTACACCTTC. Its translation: CAISESASNYGYTF.

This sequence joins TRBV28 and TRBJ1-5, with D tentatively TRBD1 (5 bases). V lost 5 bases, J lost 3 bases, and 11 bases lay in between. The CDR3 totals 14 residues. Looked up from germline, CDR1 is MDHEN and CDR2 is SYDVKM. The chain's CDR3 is CASSRGDFNQPQHF. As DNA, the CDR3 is TGTGCCAGCAGTCGGGGGGATTTCAATCAGCCCCAGCATTTT. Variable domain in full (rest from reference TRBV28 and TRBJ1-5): DVKVTQSSRYLVKRTGEKVFLECVQDMDHENMFWYRQDPGLGLRLIYFSYDVKMKEKGDIPEGYSVSREKKERFSLILESASTNQTSMYLCASSRGDFNQPQHFGDGTRLSIL.

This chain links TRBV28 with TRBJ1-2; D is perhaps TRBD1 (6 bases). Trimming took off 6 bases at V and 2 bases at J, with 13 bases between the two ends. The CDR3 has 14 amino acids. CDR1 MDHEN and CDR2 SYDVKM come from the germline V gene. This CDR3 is CASRRAGVNYGYTF. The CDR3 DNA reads TGTGCCAGCAGGCGGGCAGGGGTGAACTATGGCTACACCTTC.

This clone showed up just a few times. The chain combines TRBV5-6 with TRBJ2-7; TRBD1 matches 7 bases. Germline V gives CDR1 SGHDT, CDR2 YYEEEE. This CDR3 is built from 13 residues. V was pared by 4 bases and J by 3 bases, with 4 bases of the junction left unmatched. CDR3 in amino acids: CASSRQGIYEQYF. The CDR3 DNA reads TGTGCCAGCAGCCGACAGGGTATCTACGAGCAGTACTTC. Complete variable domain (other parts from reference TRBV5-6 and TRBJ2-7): DAGVTQSPTHLIKTRGQQVTLRCSPKSGHDTVSWYQQALGQGPQFIFQYYEEEERQRGNFPDRFSGHQFPNYSSELNVNALLLGDSALYLCASSRQGIYEQYFGPGTRLTVT.

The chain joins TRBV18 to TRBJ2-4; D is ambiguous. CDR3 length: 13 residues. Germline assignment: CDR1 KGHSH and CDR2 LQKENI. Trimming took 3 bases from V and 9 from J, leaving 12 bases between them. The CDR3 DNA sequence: TGTGCCAGCTCACCGACACCCCTCGCCATTCAGTACTTC. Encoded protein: CASSPTPLAIQYF.

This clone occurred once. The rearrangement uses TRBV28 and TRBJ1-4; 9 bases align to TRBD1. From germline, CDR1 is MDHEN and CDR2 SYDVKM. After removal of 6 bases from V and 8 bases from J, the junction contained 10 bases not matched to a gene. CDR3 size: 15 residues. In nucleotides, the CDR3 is TGTGCCAGCAGCCCAAACAGGGGGCGCGGGGAAAAACTGTTTTTT. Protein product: CASSPNRGRGEKLFF.

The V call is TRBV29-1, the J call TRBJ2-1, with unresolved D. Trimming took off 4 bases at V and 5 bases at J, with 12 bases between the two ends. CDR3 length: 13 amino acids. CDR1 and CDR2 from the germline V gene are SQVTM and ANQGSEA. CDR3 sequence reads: CSVAVGLNNEQFF. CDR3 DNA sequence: TGCAGCGTTGCTGTGGGCCTGAACAATGAGCAGTTCTTC.

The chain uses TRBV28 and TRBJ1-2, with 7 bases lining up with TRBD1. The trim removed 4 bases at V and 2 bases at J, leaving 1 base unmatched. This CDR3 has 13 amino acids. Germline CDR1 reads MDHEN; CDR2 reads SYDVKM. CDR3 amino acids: CASSWTGNYGYTF. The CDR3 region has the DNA TGTGCCAGCAGTTGGACAGGCAACTATGGCTACACCTTC.

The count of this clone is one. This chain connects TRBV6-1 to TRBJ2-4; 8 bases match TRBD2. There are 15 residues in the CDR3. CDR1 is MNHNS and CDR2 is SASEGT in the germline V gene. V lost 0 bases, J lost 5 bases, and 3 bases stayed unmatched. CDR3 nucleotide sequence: TGTGCCAGCAGTGAAGCTGCGGGAGGTCAAAACATTCAGTACTTC. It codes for CASSEAAGGQNIQYF.

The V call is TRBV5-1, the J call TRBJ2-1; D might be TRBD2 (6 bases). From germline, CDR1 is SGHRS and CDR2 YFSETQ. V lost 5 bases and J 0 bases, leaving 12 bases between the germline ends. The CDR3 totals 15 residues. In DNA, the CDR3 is TGCGCCAGCAGGGTACGGGGGAGCTCCTACAATGAGCAGTTCTTC. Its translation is CASRVRGSSYNEQFF.

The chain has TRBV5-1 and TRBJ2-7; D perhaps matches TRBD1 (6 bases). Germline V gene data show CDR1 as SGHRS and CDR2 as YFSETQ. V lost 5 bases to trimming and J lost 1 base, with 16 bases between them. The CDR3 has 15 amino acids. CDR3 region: CASSQGPSSSYEQYF. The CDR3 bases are TGCGCCAGCAGTCAGGGGCCTTCCTCGTCCTACGAGCAGTACTTC.

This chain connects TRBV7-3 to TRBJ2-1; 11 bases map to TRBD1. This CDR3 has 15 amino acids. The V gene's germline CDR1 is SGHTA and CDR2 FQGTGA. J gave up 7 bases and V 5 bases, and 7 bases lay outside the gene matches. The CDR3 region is CASSRGQGAKNEQFF. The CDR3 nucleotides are TGTGCCAGCAGCCGAGGACAGGGGGCGAAAAATGAGCAGTTCTTC.

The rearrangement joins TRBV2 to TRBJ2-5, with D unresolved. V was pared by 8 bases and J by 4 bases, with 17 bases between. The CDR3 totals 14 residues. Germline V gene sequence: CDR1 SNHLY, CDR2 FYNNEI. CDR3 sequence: CASAPSLKRETQYF. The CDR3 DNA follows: TGTGCCAGCGCCCCTTCACTAAAACGAGAGACCCAGTACTTC.

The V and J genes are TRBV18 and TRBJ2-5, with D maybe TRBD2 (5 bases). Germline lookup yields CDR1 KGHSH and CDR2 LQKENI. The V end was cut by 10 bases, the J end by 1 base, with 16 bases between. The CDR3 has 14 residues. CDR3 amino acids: CATARAEFQETQYF. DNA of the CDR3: TGTGCCACGGCTCGAGCGGAGTTCCAAGAGACCCAGTACTTC.

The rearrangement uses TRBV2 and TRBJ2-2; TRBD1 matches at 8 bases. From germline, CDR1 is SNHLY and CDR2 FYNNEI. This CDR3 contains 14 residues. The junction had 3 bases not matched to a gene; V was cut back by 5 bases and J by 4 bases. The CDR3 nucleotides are TGTGCCAGCAGTTGGCAGGGGGCCACCGGGGAGCTGTTTTTT. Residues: CASSWQGATGELFF.